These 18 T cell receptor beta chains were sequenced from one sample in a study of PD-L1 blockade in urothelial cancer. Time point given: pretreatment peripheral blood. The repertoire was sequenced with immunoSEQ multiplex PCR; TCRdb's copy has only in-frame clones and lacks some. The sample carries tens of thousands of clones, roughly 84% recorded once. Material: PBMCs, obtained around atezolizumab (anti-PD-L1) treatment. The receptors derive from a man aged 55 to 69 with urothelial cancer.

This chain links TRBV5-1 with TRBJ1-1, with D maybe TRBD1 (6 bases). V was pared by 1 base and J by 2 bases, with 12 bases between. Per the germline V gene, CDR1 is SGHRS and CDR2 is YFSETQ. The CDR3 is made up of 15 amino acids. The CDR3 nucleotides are TGCGCCAGCAGCTTGCTGGGGGCAGATAACACTGAAGCTTTCTTT. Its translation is CASSLLGADNTEAFF.

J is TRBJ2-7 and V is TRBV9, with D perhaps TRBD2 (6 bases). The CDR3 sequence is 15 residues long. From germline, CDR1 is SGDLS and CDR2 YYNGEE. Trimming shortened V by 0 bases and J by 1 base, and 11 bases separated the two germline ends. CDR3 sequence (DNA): TGTGCCAGCAGCGTAGGAGCCGGGACTTCCTACGAGCAGTACTTC. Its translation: CASSVGAGTSYEQYF.

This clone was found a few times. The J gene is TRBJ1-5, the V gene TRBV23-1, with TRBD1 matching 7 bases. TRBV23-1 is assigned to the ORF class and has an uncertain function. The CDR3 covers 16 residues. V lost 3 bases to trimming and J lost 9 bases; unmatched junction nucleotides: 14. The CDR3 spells CASSHPQGQPIWPQHF. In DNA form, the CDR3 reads TGCGCCAGCAGTCACCCACAGGGACAGCCAATCTGGCCCCAGCATTTT.

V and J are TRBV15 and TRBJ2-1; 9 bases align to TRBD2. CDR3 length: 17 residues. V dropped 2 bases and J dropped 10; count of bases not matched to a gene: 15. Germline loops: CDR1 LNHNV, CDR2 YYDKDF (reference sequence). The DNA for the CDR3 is TGTGCCACCAGCAGACCTGTTATTGCTAGCGGGGAGCACGAGCAGTTCTTC. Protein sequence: CATSRPVIASGEHEQFF.

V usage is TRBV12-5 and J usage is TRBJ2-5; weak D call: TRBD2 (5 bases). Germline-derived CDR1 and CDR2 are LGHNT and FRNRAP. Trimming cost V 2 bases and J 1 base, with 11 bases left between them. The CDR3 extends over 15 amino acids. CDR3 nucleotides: TGTGCTAGTGGTTTGACGTGGGCGGGCCAAGAGACCCAGTACTTC. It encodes CASGLTWAGQETQYF.

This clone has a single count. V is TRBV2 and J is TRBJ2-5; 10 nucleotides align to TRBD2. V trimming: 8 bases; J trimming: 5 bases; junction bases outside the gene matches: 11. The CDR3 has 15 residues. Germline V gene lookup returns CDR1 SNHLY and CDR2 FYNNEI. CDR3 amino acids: CASGERGGLWETQYF. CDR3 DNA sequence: TGTGCCAGCGGGGAGCGGGGGGGCCTTTGGGAGACCCAGTACTTC.

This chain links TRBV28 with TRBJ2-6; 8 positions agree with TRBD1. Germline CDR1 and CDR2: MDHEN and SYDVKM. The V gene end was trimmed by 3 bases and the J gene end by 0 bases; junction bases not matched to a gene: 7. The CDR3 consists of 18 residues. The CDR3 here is CASSFLRTGSSGANVLTF. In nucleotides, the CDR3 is TGTGCCAGCAGTTTCTTACGGACAGGGAGCTCTGGGGCCAACGTCCTGACTTTC.

The CDR3 coding sequence is TGTGCCAGCAGCTTATATACTAGCGAAGAGACCCAGTACTTC. Amino acid sequence: CASSLYTSEETQYF. The rearrangement links TRBV7-2 to TRBJ2-5, with TRBD2 matching 7 bases. J was trimmed by 3 bases and V by 2 bases; bases with no gene match: 3. The germline V gene has CDR1 SGHTA and CDR2 FQGNSA. This CDR3 region has 14 residues.

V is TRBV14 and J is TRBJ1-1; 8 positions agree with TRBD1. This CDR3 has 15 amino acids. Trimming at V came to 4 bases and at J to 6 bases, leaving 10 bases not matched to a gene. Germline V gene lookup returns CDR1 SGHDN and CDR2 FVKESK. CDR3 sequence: CASSPPQGAGAEAFF. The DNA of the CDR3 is TGTGCCAGCAGCCCACCTCAGGGGGCAGGAGCTGAAGCTTTCTTT. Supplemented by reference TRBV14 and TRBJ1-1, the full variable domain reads EAGVTQFPSHSVIEKGQTVTLRCDPISGHDNLYWYRRVMGKEIKFLLHFVKESKQDESGMPNNRFLAERTGGTYSTLKVQPAELEDSGVYFCASSPPQGAGAEAFFGQGTRLTVV.

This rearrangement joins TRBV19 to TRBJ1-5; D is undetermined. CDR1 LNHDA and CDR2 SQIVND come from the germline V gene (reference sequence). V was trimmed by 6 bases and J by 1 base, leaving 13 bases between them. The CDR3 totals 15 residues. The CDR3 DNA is TGTGCCAGTAGCCTGGAGGCTAGAAGCAATCAGCCCCAGCATTTT. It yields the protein CASSLEARSNQPQHF.

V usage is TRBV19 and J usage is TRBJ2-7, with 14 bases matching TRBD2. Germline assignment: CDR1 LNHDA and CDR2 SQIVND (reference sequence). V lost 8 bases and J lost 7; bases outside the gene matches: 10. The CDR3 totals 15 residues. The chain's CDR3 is CASRSGTSGSGEQYF. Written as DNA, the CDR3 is TGTGCCAGTCGATCTGGGACTAGCGGGAGTGGAGAGCAGTACTTC.

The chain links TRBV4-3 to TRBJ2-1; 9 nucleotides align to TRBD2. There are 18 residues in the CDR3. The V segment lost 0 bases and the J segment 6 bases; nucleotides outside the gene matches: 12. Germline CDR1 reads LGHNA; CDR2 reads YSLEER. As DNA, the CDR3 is TGCGCCAGCAGCCAAGAATTTTTAAGACTAGCGGTTCCCAATGAGCAGTTCTTC. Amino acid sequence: CASSQEFLRLAVPNEQFF.

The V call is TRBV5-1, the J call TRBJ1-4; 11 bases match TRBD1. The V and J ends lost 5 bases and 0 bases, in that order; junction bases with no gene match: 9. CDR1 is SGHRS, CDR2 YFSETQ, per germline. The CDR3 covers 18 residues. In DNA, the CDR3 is TGCGCCAGCAGTCCCGGACAGGGGGCAGGAGCAACTAATGAAAAACTGTTTTTT. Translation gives CASSPGQGAGATNEKLFF.

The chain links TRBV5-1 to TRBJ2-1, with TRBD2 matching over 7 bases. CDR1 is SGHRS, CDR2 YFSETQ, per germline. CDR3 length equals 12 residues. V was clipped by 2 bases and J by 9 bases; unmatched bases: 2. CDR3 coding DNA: TGCGCCAGCAGCTTTTCTAGCGGTGAGCAGTTCTTC. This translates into CASSFSSGEQFF.

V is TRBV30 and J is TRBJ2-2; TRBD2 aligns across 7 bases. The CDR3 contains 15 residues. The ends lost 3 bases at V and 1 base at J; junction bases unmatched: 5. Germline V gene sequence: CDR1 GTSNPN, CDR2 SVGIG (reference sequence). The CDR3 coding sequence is TGTGCCTGGAGATTGGGAGGGGTGAACACCGGGGAGCTGTTTTTT. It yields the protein CAWRLGGVNTGELFF.

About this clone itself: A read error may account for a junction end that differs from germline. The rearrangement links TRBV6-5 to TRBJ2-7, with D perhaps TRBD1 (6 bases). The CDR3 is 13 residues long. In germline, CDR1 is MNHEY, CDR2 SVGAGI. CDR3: CASSPGHSYERYF. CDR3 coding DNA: TGTGCCAGCAGCCCGGGACATAGCTACGAGCGGTACTTC.

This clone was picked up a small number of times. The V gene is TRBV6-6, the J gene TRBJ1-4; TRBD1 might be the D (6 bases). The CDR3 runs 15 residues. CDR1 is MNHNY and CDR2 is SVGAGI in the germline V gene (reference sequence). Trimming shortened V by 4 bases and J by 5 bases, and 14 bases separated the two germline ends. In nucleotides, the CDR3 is TGTGCCAGCAGTTCCCACAGGGTAGGGAATGAAAAACTGTTTTTT. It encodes CASSSHRVGNEKLFF.

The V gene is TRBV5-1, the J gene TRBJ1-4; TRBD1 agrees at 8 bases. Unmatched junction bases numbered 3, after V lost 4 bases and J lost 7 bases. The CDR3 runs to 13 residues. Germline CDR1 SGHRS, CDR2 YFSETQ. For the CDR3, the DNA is TGCGCCAGCAGCGAGGACAGGGCTGAAAAACTGTTTTTT. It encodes CASSEDRAEKLFF.